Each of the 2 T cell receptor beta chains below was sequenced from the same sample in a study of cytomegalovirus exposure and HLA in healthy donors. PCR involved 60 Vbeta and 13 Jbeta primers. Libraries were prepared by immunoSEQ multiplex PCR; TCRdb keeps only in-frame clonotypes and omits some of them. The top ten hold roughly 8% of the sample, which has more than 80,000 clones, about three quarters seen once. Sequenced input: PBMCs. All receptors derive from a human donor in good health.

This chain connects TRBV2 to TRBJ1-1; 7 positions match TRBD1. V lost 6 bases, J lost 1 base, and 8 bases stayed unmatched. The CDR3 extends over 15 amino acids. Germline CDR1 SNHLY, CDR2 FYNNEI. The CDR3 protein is CASRNGQAGNTEAFF. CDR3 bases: TGTGCCAGCAGGAACGGACAGGCAGGGAACACTGAAGCTTTCTTT.

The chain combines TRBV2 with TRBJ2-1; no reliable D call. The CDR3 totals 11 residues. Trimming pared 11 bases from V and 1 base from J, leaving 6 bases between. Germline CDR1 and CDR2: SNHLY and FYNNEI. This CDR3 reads CASRSYNEQFF. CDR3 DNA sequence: TGTGCCTCTAGATCCTACAATGAGCAGTTCTTC.